This T cell receptor beta chain was identified in a study of cytomegalovirus exposure and HLA in healthy donors. The PCR ran on 60 Vbeta and 13 Jbeta primers. Profiling relied on immunoSEQ multiplex PCR, and the TCRdb table lists in-frame clones only, not all of them. The sample totals around 150,000 clones; its top ten clones hold roughly 2.5%. V lost 0 bases and J lost 0, with 7 bases in between. CDR1 is SGHDT and CDR2 is YYEEEE in the germline V gene. The CDR3 consists of 14 residues. The V call is TRBV5-6, the J call TRBJ2-7; TRBD2 is a possible D gene (6 bases). Material for sequencing was PBMCs. The origin of this receptor is a middle-aged man in good health and CMV-seronegative. Here the CDR3 DNA reads TGTGCCAGCAGCTTGGGGACTAACTCCTACGAGCAGTACTTC. This encodes CASSLGTNSYEQYF.